These 30 T cell receptor beta chains share one sample of origin, sequenced in a study of cytomegalovirus exposure and HLA in healthy donors. PCR used 60 Vbeta primers and 13 Jbeta primers. Measured with immunoSEQ multiplex PCR; TCRdb has only the in-frame clones, and not every one. The top ten hold 5% to 8% of the sample, which has about 170,000 clones, over 60% seen once. Sequencing was performed on PBMCs. All receptors derive from a man aged 35 to 55 in good health and CMV-seropositive.

V usage is TRBV11-2 and J usage is TRBJ2-5; 8 nucleotides line up with TRBD2. The CDR3 contains 14 residues. Germline V gene lookup returns CDR1 SGHAT and CDR2 FQNNGV. V lost 1 base, J lost 4 bases, and 2 bases stayed unmatched. For the CDR3, the DNA is TGTGCCAGCAGCTTAGGGGGGACTAGAGAGACCCAGTACTTC. Protein: CASSLGGTRETQYF.

V gene TRBV29-1 combines with J gene TRBJ2-5, with TRBD1 as a possible D gene (7 bases). Trimming removed 5 bases at V and 4 bases at J, with 23 bases between. The CDR3 totals 16 residues. CDR1 is SQVTM, CDR2 ANQGSEA, per germline. The chain's CDR3 is CSVFWLVEGAGETQYF. The CDR3, as DNA: TGCAGCGTTTTTTGGCTGGTGGAGGGGGCTGGAGAGACCCAGTACTTC.

The J gene is TRBJ2-7, the V gene TRBV19, with D perhaps matching TRBD1 (6 bases). Per germline, CDR1 LNHDA and CDR2 SQIVND (reference sequence). CDR3 length equals 14 residues. V lost 7 bases to trimming and J lost 5 bases, with 18 bases between them. The CDR3 is CASTGFGRGNEQYF. The CDR3 bases are TGTGCCAGTACGGGTTTCGGCAGGGGCAACGAGCAGTACTTC.

The chain combines TRBV6-1 with TRBJ2-5; 7 bases fit TRBD1. The germline V gene encodes CDR1 MNHNS and CDR2 SASEGT. V shed 6 bases, J shed 3 bases, and the junction held 7 bases outside the gene matches. The CDR3 consists of 14 residues. The CDR3 sequence is CASRTGYYEETQYF. DNA for the CDR3: TGTGCCAGCAGGACAGGGTATTATGAAGAGACCCAGTACTTC.

The chain is built from TRBV29-1 and TRBJ2-3; weak D call: TRBD2 (5 bases). The CDR3 has 12 amino acids. The V and J ends lost 7 bases and 5 bases respectively, with 13 bases between them. In germline, CDR1 is SQVTM, CDR2 ANQGSEA. The CDR3 DNA reads TGCAGCGCGAGATTCAGCGGAGATACGCAGTATTTT. This encodes CSARFSGDTQYF.

V gene TRBV7-6 combines with J gene TRBJ2-1; D perhaps matches TRBD1 (6 bases). CDR3 size: 13 residues. Germline CDR1 SGHVS, CDR2 FNYEAQ. V was cut by 5 bases and J by 9 bases, with 14 bases left in between. The CDR3 bases are TGTGCCAGCAGCCTTAACAGGGTATCTGAGCAGTTCTTC. Residues: CASSLNRVSEQFF.

The gene calls are TRBV10-3 and TRBJ2-2; 9 bases match TRBD1. The V gene end was trimmed by 7 bases and the J gene end by 0 bases; junction bases not matched to a gene: 3. Germline loops: CDR1 ENHRY, CDR2 SYGVKD. The CDR3 spans 15 residues. The CDR3 nucleotides are TGTGCCATCACCCGGGACAGGGCGAACACCGGGGAGCTGTTTTTT. It specifies CAITRDRANTGELFF.

The CDR3 DNA follows: TGTGCCAGCAGCTTTACAGGGGTAGCTAACTATGGCTACACCTTC. This sequence encodes CASSFTGVANYGYTF. The V gene is TRBV7-9, the J gene TRBJ1-2, with 7 nucleotides matching TRBD1. J gave up 0 bases and V 3 bases, and 4 bases lay outside the gene matches. In germline, CDR1 is SEHNR, CDR2 FQNEAQ (reference sequence). The CDR3 contains 15 residues.

CDR3 nucleotides: TGCGCCAGCAGCCTTGATACCCAGGGAGGGAACATTCAGTACTTC. Translated, it gives CASSLDTQGGNIQYF. The V and J genes are TRBV5-1 and TRBJ2-4, with TRBD2 matching 7 bases. The length of the CDR3 is 15 residues. Germline assignment: CDR1 SGHRS and CDR2 YFSETQ. V lost 4 bases and J lost 7; bases outside the gene matches: 11.

The V call is TRBV13, the J call TRBJ1-2; 9 bases align to TRBD1. This CDR3 contains 15 residues. V trimming: 7 bases; J trimming: 8 bases; junction bases outside the gene matches: 14. Germline lookup yields CDR1 PRHDT and CDR2 FYEKMQ (reference sequence). The CDR3 spells CASTRLGQGRGGYTF. CDR3 bases: TGTGCCAGCACCCGCTTAGGACAGGGGCGAGGAGGCTACACCTTC.

The V and J genes are TRBV5-4 and TRBJ1-2, with 11 bases aligning to TRBD1. From germline, CDR1 is SGHNT and CDR2 YYREEE (reference sequence). With V trimmed by 4 bases and J by 7 bases, 9 bases remained unmatched. The CDR3 totals 15 residues. CDR3 sequence: CASSPPPGQGVGYTF. The CDR3 region has the DNA TGTGCCAGCAGCCCCCCCCCGGGACAGGGGGTTGGCTACACCTTC.

The V and J genes are TRBV7-2 and TRBJ2-4; 8 nucleotides agree with TRBD1. CDR1 and CDR2 from the germline V gene are SGHTA and FQGNSA. The CDR3 runs 13 residues. V lost 4 bases to trimming and J lost 7 bases; unmatched junction nucleotides: 3. CDR3 sequence: CASSSGQGNIQYF. The CDR3 DNA is TGTGCCAGCAGCTCCGGACAGGGTAACATTCAGTACTTC.

The chain uses TRBV6-1 and TRBJ1-4; TRBD1 might be the D (6 bases). CDR3 length equals 14 residues. Trimming stripped 6 bases from V and 5 bases from J, with 13 bases between. CDR1 is MNHNS, CDR2 SASEGT, per germline. For the CDR3, the DNA is TGTGCCAGCAGGGGGGCAGGGCTCAATGAAAAACTGTTTTTT. This translates into CASRGAGLNEKLFF.

The chain has TRBV2 and TRBJ2-1; 7 nucleotides align to TRBD1. J was trimmed by 5 bases and V by 6 bases; bases with no gene match: 7. Germline CDR1 reads SNHLY; CDR2 reads FYNNEI. The CDR3 has 14 amino acids. The CDR3 DNA reads TGTGCCAGCAGGGGGACAGTTGCTGACAATGAGCAGTTCTTC. Translation: CASRGTVADNEQFF.

About this clone: The sample carries other DNA sequences with the same CDR3. This rearrangement joins TRBV27 to TRBJ2-5, with 7 positions matching TRBD2. V trimming: 8 bases; J trimming: 1 base; junction bases outside the gene matches: 10. The germline V gene encodes CDR1 MNHEY and CDR2 SMNVEV (reference sequence). The CDR3 has 15 amino acids. The CDR3: CASSLGASGQETQYF. In DNA form, the CDR3 reads TGTGCCAGCTCGCTAGGGGCTAGCGGCCAAGAGACCCAGTACTTC.

This clone was detected only once. This chain links TRBV2 with TRBJ2-7; D might be TRBD1 (6 bases). The CDR3 is 15 residues long. The V and J ends lost 3 bases and 2 bases respectively, with 14 bases between them. Per germline, CDR1 SNHLY and CDR2 FYNNEI. This CDR3 reads CASSDGTHGPYEQYF. For the CDR3, the DNA is TGTGCCAGCAGTGACGGGACACACGGACCCTACGAGCAGTACTTC.

V usage is TRBV11-3 and J usage is TRBJ2-7; TRBD2 might be the D (6 bases). The ends were cut back, 5 bases at V and 1 base at J, with 9 bases in the middle. CDR1 SGHNT and CDR2 YENEEA come from the germline V gene. This CDR3 contains 13 residues. CDR3 loop: CASSRDSSYEQYF. Here the CDR3 DNA reads TGTGCCAGCAGCCGGGACTCTTCCTACGAGCAGTACTTC.

The V gene is TRBV6-1, the J gene TRBJ2-7; 7 bases line up with TRBD2. Germline assignment: CDR1 MNHNS and CDR2 SASEGT. CDR3 length equals 13 residues. Trimming cost V 10 bases and J 6 bases; bases outside gene matches: 12. CDR3 loop: CATKAGVLVEQYF. Written as DNA, the CDR3 is TGTGCCACGAAGGCGGGAGTACTAGTCGAGCAGTACTTC.

This clone has a single count. The rearrangement uses TRBV7-9 and TRBJ1-1; unclear D gene. Per the germline V gene, CDR1 is SEHNR and CDR2 is FQNEAQ (reference sequence). The germline V and J ends were trimmed by 5 bases and 1 base, with 14 bases remaining between them. CDR3 length: 15 amino acids. The chain's CDR3 is CASSLGENWNTEAFF. The CDR3 nucleotides read TGTGCCAGCAGCCTGGGAGAAAACTGGAACACTGAAGCTTTCTTT.

Written as DNA, the CDR3 is TGTGCCAGCAGCTTGGAAGCTACAGGGAACACAGATACGCAGTATTTT. This codes for CASSLEATGNTDTQYF. The chain couples TRBV5-8 to TRBJ2-3; maybe TRBD1 (6 bases). Germline CDR1 and CDR2: SGHTS and YDEGEE. V lost 0 bases to trimming and J lost 2 bases, with 13 bases between them. This CDR3 spans 16 amino acids.

V gene TRBV9 combines with J gene TRBJ2-1; 7 nucleotides align to TRBD2. V lost 0 bases to trimming and J lost 4 bases; unmatched junction nucleotides: 4. This CDR3 is built from 15 residues. The germline gives CDR1 SGDLS, CDR2 YYNGEE. The CDR3 loop is CASSVGLADYNEQFF. The DNA of the CDR3 is TGTGCCAGCAGCGTAGGGCTAGCGGATTACAATGAGCAGTTCTTC.

The chain recombines TRBV10-1 with TRBJ2-3; maybe TRBD2 (7 bases). The germline CDR1 and CDR2 sequences are WNHNN and SYGVQD (reference sequence). This CDR3 region has 13 residues. V was pared by 3 bases and J by 6 bases, with 10 bases between. CDR3 region: CASSEGRGDTQYF. As DNA, the CDR3 is TGCGCCAGCAGTGAAGGGAGGGGGGATACGCAGTATTTT.

V and J are TRBV5-4 and TRBJ2-6, with 8 nucleotides matching TRBD1. V lost 4 bases, J lost 2 bases, and 2 bases stayed unmatched. Germline assignment: CDR1 SGHNT and CDR2 YYREEE (reference sequence). The CDR3 extends over 15 amino acids. The CDR3, as DNA: TGTGCCAGCAGCCTACAGGGGGCTGGGGCCAACGTCCTGACTTTC. It specifies CASSLQGAGANVLTF. Filled out from reference TRBV5-4 and TRBJ2-6, the complete variable domain reads ETGVTQSPTHLIKTRGQQVTLRCSSQSGHNTVSWYQQALGQGPQFIFQYYREEENGRGNFPPRFSGLQFPNYSSELNVNALELDDSALYLCASSLQGAGANVLTFGAGSRLTVL.

This chain's CDR3 is CASSLPPRVAGESTGELFF. The DNA of the CDR3 is TGTGCCAGTAGTCTACCCCCTCGGGTAGCGGGAGAGAGCACCGGGGAGCTGTTTTTT. The chain uses TRBV19 and TRBJ2-2; TRBD2 matches 9 bases. The CDR3 covers 19 residues. CDR1 and CDR2 (germline): LNHDA, SQIVND (reference sequence). The J segment lost 4 bases and the V segment lost 5 bases, leaving 17 bases of the junction unmatched. Combining the CDR3 with reference TRBV19 and TRBJ2-2 gives the whole variable domain DGGITQSPKYLFRKEGQNVTLSCEQNLNHDAMYWYRQDPGQGLRLIYYSQIVNDFQKGDIAEGYSVSREKKESFPLTVTSAQKNPTAFYLCASSLPPRVAGESTGELFFGEGSRLTVL.

The chain combines TRBV7-2 with TRBJ2-3, with D uncertain. The CDR3 runs to 14 residues. The germline V gene has CDR1 SGHTA and CDR2 FQGNSA. V was pared by 6 bases and J by 1 base, with 11 bases between. The CDR3 DNA reads as TGTGCCAGCAGAGACAACCCTGGCACAGATACGCAGTATTTT. This gives the protein CASRDNPGTDTQYF.

V usage is TRBV7-6 and J usage is TRBJ2-5; 12 bases map to TRBD2. The V and J ends lost 3 bases and 2 bases, in that order; junction bases with no gene match: 1. Germline CDR1 reads SGHVS; CDR2 reads FNYEAQ. CDR3 length: 15 residues. The CDR3 sequence: CASSFGTSGQETQYF. The CDR3 bases are TGTGCCAGCAGCTTTGGGACTAGCGGGCAAGAGACCCAGTACTTC.

CDR3 amino acids: CASSAEAGGSKGEQFF. Written as DNA, the CDR3 is TGTGCCAGCAGTGCGGAGGCGGGAGGCTCCAAGGGGGAGCAGTTCTTC. This chain connects TRBV6-4 to TRBJ2-1, with 8 bases that match TRBD2. CDR3 size: 16 residues. V lost 4 bases, J lost 10 bases, and 15 bases stayed unmatched. The germline gives CDR1 MRHNA, CDR2 SNTAGT.

The chain couples TRBV7-9 to TRBJ1-1, with D perhaps matching TRBD1 (5 bases). The germline gives CDR1 SEHNR, CDR2 FQNEAQ (reference sequence). Trimming removed 5 bases from V and 3 bases from J, with 19 bases in between. The CDR3 extends over 16 amino acids. This chain's CDR3 is CASSPLQAGPDTEAFF. The CDR3 nucleotides are TGTGCCAGCAGCCCCCTCCAGGCAGGGCCAGACACTGAAGCTTTCTTT.

The J gene is TRBJ2-7, the V gene TRBV6-5; the D gene is possibly TRBD2 (7 bases). This CDR3 comprises 14 residues. V lost 6 bases and J lost 6, with 18 bases in between. Germline V gene lookup returns CDR1 MNHEY and CDR2 SVGAGI. The CDR3 is CASSSGGASTEQYF. The DNA of the CDR3 is TGTGCCAGCAGCTCTGGGGGGGCTTCAACCGAGCAGTACTTC.

The CDR3 sequence: CASSPNPVQLSSEQYF. CDR3 coding DNA: TGTGCCAGCAGCCCCAATCCAGTACAGCTCTCGAGTGAGCAGTATTTT. The V and J genes are TRBV27 and TRBJ2-3; no reliable D call. This CDR3 contains 16 residues. The V gene lost 6 bases and the J gene lost 11 bases, with 27 bases spanning the gap. CDR1 and CDR2 from the germline V gene are MNHEY and SMNVEV (reference sequence).